The 14 T cell receptor beta chains listed next were all sequenced from one sample in a study of blood T cell repertoires in COVID-19. Profiled with immunoSEQ multiplex PCR; TCRdb holds only in-frame clones, not every one. The sample carries 200,000 to 250,000 clones, around 90% recorded once. The specimen was PBMCs or T cells enriched from blood (not recorded which). The receptors shown here come from a woman aged 25 to 45 with acute COVID-19.

The gene calls are TRBV14 and TRBJ2-7; a possible D gene is TRBD2 (7 bases). V was pared by 2 bases and J by 0 bases, with 14 bases between. The CDR3 is 16 residues long. The germline V gene encodes CDR1 SGHDN and CDR2 FVKESK. CDR3 region: CASSQRRGGSSYEQYF. The CDR3 DNA reads TGTGCCAGCAGCCAAAGGAGGGGGGGTAGCTCCTACGAGCAGTACTTC.

This chain connects TRBV7-2 to TRBJ2-3; 10 bases agree with TRBD2. Losses at the gene ends were 3 bases for V and 4 bases for J; bases not matched to a gene: 7. The germline V gene encodes CDR1 SGHTA and CDR2 FQGNSA. The CDR3 spans 16 residues. The CDR3 DNA sequence: TGTGCCAGCAGCTTCACAGCGGGAGGGCGGTCAGATACGCAGTATTTT. Residues: CASSFTAGGRSDTQYF.

The V gene is TRBV11-2, the J gene TRBJ2-2; TRBD1 is a possible D gene (5 bases). Germline V gene data show CDR1 as SGHAT and CDR2 as FQNNGV. This CDR3 has 12 amino acids. Deletions cut 6 bases from V and 11 bases from J, with 13 bases between. CDR3: CASSPGNVELFF. The DNA of the CDR3 is TGTGCCAGCAGTCCAGGGAACGTTGAGCTGTTTTTT.

V and J are TRBV5-1 and TRBJ2-7; a possible D gene is TRBD2 (6 bases). CDR3 size: 15 residues. Germline V gene lookup returns CDR1 SGHRS and CDR2 YFSETQ. Deletions cut 0 bases from V and 4 bases from J, with 14 bases between. CDR3 bases: TGCGCCAGCAGCTTGGCTTGGGACTCTTTATACGAGCAGTACTTC. This translates into CASSLAWDSLYEQYF.

The V and J genes are TRBV7-2 and TRBJ2-3; D might be TRBD2 (6 bases). V shed 3 bases and J shed 4 bases, with 17 bases lying between them. CDR1 and CDR2 from the germline V gene are SGHTA and FQGNSA. The CDR3 contains 16 residues. CDR3 residues: CASSFLGGNMADTQYF. DNA for the CDR3: TGTGCCAGCAGCTTCCTCGGCGGGAATATGGCAGATACGCAGTATTTT.

This CDR3 is CASSTRLAGGTQYF. The CDR3 DNA is TGTGCCAGCAGCACCCGACTAGCGGGAGGGACCCAGTACTTC. The chain has TRBV11-1 and TRBJ2-5, with 13 nucleotides matching TRBD2. Germline CDR1 SGHAT, CDR2 FQDESV (reference sequence). The length of the CDR3 is 14 residues. The V segment lost 5 bases and the J segment 7 bases; nucleotides outside the gene matches: 4. Full variable domain (rest looked up from reference TRBV11-1 and TRBJ2-5): EAEVAQSPRYKITEKSQAVAFWCDPISGHATLYWYRQILGQGPELLVQFQDESVVDDSQLPKDRFSAERLKGVDSTLKIQPAELGDSAMYLCASSTRLAGGTQYFGPGTRLLVL.

This clone appeared once. The chain combines TRBV18 with TRBJ2-2; D not resolved. CDR3 length: 17 amino acids. CDR1 KGHSH and CDR2 LQKENI come from the germline V gene. V gave up 3 bases and J gave up 1 base, with 15 bases separating them. The DNA for the CDR3 is TGTGCCAGCTCACCTATTGGGTCCAGACTGAACACCGGGGAGCTGTTTTTT. Amino acids: CASSPIGSRLNTGELFF.

V and J are TRBV28 and TRBJ2-7; D may be TRBD2 (5 bases). V dropped 3 bases and J dropped 2 bases, with 14 bases sitting between them. The length of the CDR3 is 15 residues. Germline lookup yields CDR1 MDHEN and CDR2 SYDVKM. The CDR3: CASSLAGRVTYEQYF. CDR3 coding DNA: TGTGCCAGCAGTTTGGCCGGGCGGGTAACCTACGAGCAGTACTTC.

The chain carries TRBV19 and TRBJ1-1, with D maybe TRBD1 (6 bases). CDR3 length: 13 residues. Trimming took 5 bases from V and 5 from J, leaving 12 bases between them. CDR1 is LNHDA and CDR2 is SQIVND in the germline V gene (reference sequence). Here the CDR3 DNA reads TGTGCCAGTAGTGGAACAGGGCGGACTGAAGCTTTCTTT. Amino acids: CASSGTGRTEAFF.

The V and J genes are TRBV19 and TRBJ1-2, with 7 bases that match TRBD1. Germline V gene data show CDR1 as LNHDA and CDR2 as SQIVND (reference sequence). The J segment lost 4 bases and the V segment lost 7 bases, leaving 9 bases of the junction unmatched. CDR3 length equals 14 residues. DNA for the CDR3: TGTGCCAGTAACCCGCCGGGACAGATCTATGGCTACACCTTC. It codes for CASNPPGQIYGYTF.

This clone was observed a few times. V usage is TRBV6-5 and J usage is TRBJ1-2; D remains unclear. The CDR3 totals 14 residues. Per the germline V gene, CDR1 is MNHEY and CDR2 is SVGAGI. Trimming left V 7 bases short and J 2 bases short, with 14 bases between. This CDR3 reads CASTPGVINYGYTF. The CDR3 bases are TGTGCCAGCACCCCCGGGGTTATCAACTATGGCTACACCTTC.

This chain uses TRBV14 with TRBJ2-5; D may be TRBD2 (6 bases). The CDR3 is 16 amino acids. With 4 bases removed from V and 0 bases from J, the gap between germline ends came to 15 bases. The germline CDR1 and CDR2 sequences are SGHDN and FVKESK. Written as DNA, the CDR3 is TGTGCCAGCAGCCTCGTGGCGGGGCTGTACCAAGAGACCCAGTACTTC. Protein: CASSLVAGLYQETQYF.

V gene TRBV5-1 combines with J gene TRBJ1-6; D perhaps matches TRBD1 (6 bases). The V and J ends lost 2 bases and 7 bases respectively, with 10 bases between them. The CDR3 contains 14 residues. Germline values: CDR1 SGHRS, CDR2 YFSETQ. The CDR3 loop reads CASSFGQNNSPLHF. The CDR3 DNA is TGCGCCAGCAGCTTCGGACAGAACAATTCACCCCTCCACTTT. Full variable domain (remainder filled in from reference TRBV5-1 and TRBJ1-6): KAGVTQTPRYLIKTRGQQVTLSCSPISGHRSVSWYQQTPGQGLQFLFEYFSETQRNKGNFPGRFSGRQFSNSRSEMNVSTLELGDSALYLCASSFGQNNSPLHFGNGTRLTVT.

This rearrangement joins TRBV5-1 to TRBJ1-1; a possible D gene is TRBD1 (5 bases). The germline CDR1 and CDR2 sequences are SGHRS and YFSETQ. Trimming pared 6 bases from V and 3 bases from J, leaving 12 bases between. The CDR3 is 13 residues long. CDR3 sequence reads: CASKIREDTEAFF. CDR3 sequence (DNA): TGCGCCAGCAAGATCAGGGAGGACACTGAAGCTTTCTTT. Combining the CDR3 with reference TRBV5-1 and TRBJ1-1 gives the whole variable domain KAGVTQTPRYLIKTRGQQVTLSCSPISGHRSVSWYQQTPGQGLQFLFEYFSETQRNKGNFPGRFSGRQFSNSRSEMNVSTLELGDSALYLCASKIREDTEAFFGQGTRLTVV.